This is a list of T cell receptor beta chains from one sample in a study of CD8 T cells in Susac syndrome. Using its own MiXCR run on the immunoSEQ multiplex PCR reads, TCRdb lists one record per CDR3 protein. The sample yields under 200,000 distinct CDR3 sequences, 85% to 95% seen once. Sequencing was carried out using CD4+ T cells from PBMCs. These receptors all stem from a human donor in good health. The CDR3 runs from the conserved cysteine through the conserved F or W. D genes are given only for firm matches. Clone size appears in some rows only: once, few, many, or a class for an expanded clone.

j_call clone_size v_call d_call cdr3_aa cdr3_nt
TRBJ1-5 once TRBV14 . CASSPGSYAQPQHF TGTGCCAGCAGCCCAGGAAGTTATGCCCAGCCCCAGCATTTT
TRBJ2-4 . TRBV7-8 . CASSESPLAKNIQYF TGTGCCAGCAGCGAGTCCCCACTAGCCAAAAACATTCAGTACTTC
TRBJ2-1 . TRBV4-3 . CASSQDPSPGSSYNEQFF TGCGCCAGCAGCCAAGATCCGTCACCGGGGAGCTCCTACAATGAGCAGTTCTTC
TRBJ1-1 . TRBV29-1 TRBD1 CSVGGQGVTEAFF TGCAGCGTTGGAGGACAGGGTGTCACTGAAGCTTTCTTT
TRBJ2-5 once TRBV29-1 . CSVEVEGEETQYF TGCAGCGTTGAGGTCGAGGGGGAAGAGACCCAGTACTTC
TRBJ2-2 . TRBV6-6 . CASSYGVDTGELFF TGTGCCAGCAGTTACGGCGTCGACACCGGGGAGCTGTTTTTT
TRBJ1-6 . TRBV18 . CASSLPIAGESPLHF TGTGCCAGCTCACTTCCTATCGCGGGGGAGTCACCCCTCCACTTT
TRBJ2-3 . TRBV6-5 TRBD1 CASSPTTGGDTQYF TGTGCCAGCAGTCCAACGACAGGGGGAGATACGCAGTATTTT
TRBJ2-7 . TRBV6-1 . CASSEGYGGPYEQYF TGTGCCAGCAGTGAAGGTTACGGGGGACCCTACGAGCAGTACTTC
TRBJ2-5 . TRBV9 TRBD2 CASSVESPGGLQETQYF TGTGCCAGCAGCGTAGAGAGCCCGGGAGGGCTCCAAGAGACCCAGTACTTC
TRBJ2-3 . TRBV29-1 . CSVENAEDTQYF TGCAGCGTAGAAAACGCCGAAGATACGCAGTATTTT
TRBJ1-2 . TRBV12-3/TRBV12-4 TRBD1 CASSTGGRVYGYTF TGTGCCAGCAGCACAGGGGGCAGGGTCTATGGCTACACCTTC
TRBJ2-3 . TRBV5-6 . CASSLARDTQYF TGTGCCAGCAGCTTGGCCAGGGATACGCAGTATTTT
TRBJ2-1 . TRBV11-2 TRBD2 CASSPGLAGSNEQFF TGTGCCAGCAGCCCCGGACTAGCGGGGAGCAATGAGCAGTTCTTC
TRBJ2-4 . TRBV7-9 TRBD2 CASSSTGTSNIQYF TGTGCCAGCAGCTCCACCGGGACTAGTAACATTCAGTACTTC
TRBJ2-2 . TRBV6-5 . CASTESGTGELFF TGTGCCAGCACCGAATCCGGCACCGGGGAGCTGTTTTTT
TRBJ2-3 . TRBV7-2 TRBD2 CASSPGTSGPDTQYF TGTGCCAGCAGCCCAGGGACTAGTGGCCCTGATACGCAGTATTTT
TRBJ2-1 . TRBV24-1 . CATSVGHTSSYNEQFF TGTGCCACCAGTGTTGGACACACCAGCTCCTACAATGAGCAGTTCTTC
TRBJ1-5 . TRBV12-3/TRBV12-4 . CASSQNRERQPQHF TGTGCCAGCAGCCAAAACAGGGAACGGCAGCCCCAGCATTTT
TRBJ2-3 . TRBV12-5 . CASGLTDRRTDTQYF TGTGCTAGTGGTCTTACCGACAGGCGCACAGATACGCAGTATTTT
TRBJ2-3 once TRBV20-1 . CSARMGGSTDTQYF TGCAGTGCTAGGATGGGCGGCAGCACAGATACGCAGTATTTT
TRBJ2-3 . TRBV14 . CASSLQLETFTDTQYF TGTGCCAGCAGCCTCCAGCTGGAGACTTTCACAGATACGCAGTATTTT
TRBJ2-5 . TRBV4-2 . CASSQDVGQETQYF TGTGCCAGCAGCCAAGATGTGGGCCAAGAGACCCAGTACTTC
TRBJ2-1 . TRBV3-1 . CASSQTWTGDNEQFF TGTGCCAGCAGCCAAACCTGGACTGGGGACAATGAGCAGTTCTTC
TRBJ2-1 . TRBV25-1 . CAARLGAGNEQFF TGTGCCGCCCGGTTGGGGGCGGGCAATGAGCAGTTCTTC
TRBJ2-5 once TRBV27 . CASSLRALETQYF TGTGCCAGCAGTTTAAGGGCCTTGGAGACCCAGTACTTC
TRBJ2-5 . TRBV20-1 . CSAAEIGRGQETQYF TGCAGTGCTGCCGAAATTGGGAGGGGGCAAGAGACCCAGTACTTC
TRBJ2-1 once TRBV14 . CASSQLLPGLDNEQFF TGTGCCAGCAGCCAACTACTACCAGGGCTCGACAATGAGCAGTTCTTC
TRBJ1-1 . TRBV20-1 . CSCGRGAEAFF TGCAGTTGCGGGAGGGGCGCTGAAGCTTTCTTT
TRBJ1-5 once TRBV28 . CASSSQDMVWSNQPQHF TGTGCCAGCAGTTCCCAAGACATGGTTTGGAGCAATCAGCCCCAGCATTTT
TRBJ1-2 . TRBV20-1 . CSALPLGDPNYGYTF TGCAGTGCCCTCCCTTTGGGCGATCCTAACTATGGCTACACCTTC
TRBJ1-2 . TRBV3-1 TRBD1 CASSQVTGGGYTF TGTGCCAGCAGCCAAGTAACAGGGGGCGGCTACACCTTC
TRBJ1-6 few TRBV7-9 . CASSLNEGSLHF TGTGCCAGCAGCTTAAACGAAGGGTCCCTCCACTTT
TRBJ1-6 . TRBV27 . CASSLTGLSPLHF TGTGCCAGCAGTTTGACGGGACTTTCACCCCTCCACTTT
TRBJ1-2 . TRBV27 . CASSPGGLGYTF TGTGCCAGCAGTCCCGGAGGTTTGGGCTACACCTTC